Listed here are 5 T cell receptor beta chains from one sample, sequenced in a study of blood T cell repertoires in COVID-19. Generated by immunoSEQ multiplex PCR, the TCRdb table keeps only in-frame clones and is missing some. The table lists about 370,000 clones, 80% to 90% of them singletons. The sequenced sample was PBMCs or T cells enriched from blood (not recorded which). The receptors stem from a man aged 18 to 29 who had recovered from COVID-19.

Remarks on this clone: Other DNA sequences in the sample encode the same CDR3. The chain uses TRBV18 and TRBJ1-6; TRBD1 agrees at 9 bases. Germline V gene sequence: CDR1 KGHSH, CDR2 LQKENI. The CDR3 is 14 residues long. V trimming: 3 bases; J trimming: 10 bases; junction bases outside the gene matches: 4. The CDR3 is CASSPGQGESPLHF. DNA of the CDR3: TGTGCCAGCTCACCGGGACAGGGCGAGTCACCCCTCCACTTT.

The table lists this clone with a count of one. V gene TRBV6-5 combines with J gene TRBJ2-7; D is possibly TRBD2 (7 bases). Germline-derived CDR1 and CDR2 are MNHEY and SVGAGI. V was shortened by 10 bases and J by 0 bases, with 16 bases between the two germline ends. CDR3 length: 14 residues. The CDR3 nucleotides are TGTGCCACCAAGGGGGGAGGGTCCTCCTACGAGCAGTACTTC. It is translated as CATKGGGSSYEQYF.

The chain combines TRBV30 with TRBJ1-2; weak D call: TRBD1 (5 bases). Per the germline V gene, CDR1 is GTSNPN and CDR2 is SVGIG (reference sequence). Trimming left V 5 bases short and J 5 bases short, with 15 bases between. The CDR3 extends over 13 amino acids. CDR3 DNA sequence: TGTGCCTGGGGGGGAACGGCGGGGTATGGCTACACCTTC. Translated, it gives CAWGGTAGYGYTF.

DNA of the CDR3: TGTGCCAGCATCTCCTCCTACAATGAGCAGTTCTTC. This gives the protein CASISSYNEQFF. The chain links TRBV11-2 to TRBJ2-1; unclear D gene. CDR3 length equals 12 residues. Between the trimmed V and J ends, which lost 7 bases and 0 bases, there was a span of 4 bases. Germline V gene data show CDR1 as SGHAT and CDR2 as FQNNGV.

The CDR3 is CASSYFSRTENTIYF. The CDR3, as DNA: TGTGCCAGCAGTTACTTCTCCAGGACTGAAAACACCATATATTTT. The chain carries TRBV6-5 and TRBJ1-3, with D unresolved. The V end was cut by 1 base, the J end by 6 bases, with 13 bases between. The CDR3 spans 15 residues. Germline CDR1 reads MNHEY; CDR2 reads SVGAGI.